The 29 T cell receptor beta chains presented below share a single source sample, sequenced in a study of cytotoxic CD8 clonotypes in ibrutinib-treated CLL listed by TCRdb under 2021. Libraries were built with the immunoSEQ multiplex PCR assay. Drawn from immuneACCESS, this table holds only the in-frame rearrangements with V and J called that TCRdb kept. Clones are partly lost; checked studies trace under half to an unresolved V gene and leave the rest unexplained. Here the sample has about 120,000 clones; approximately 58% occur a single time. 37% of the sample goes to the ten largest clones. Interpreted using the paper, the time point label stands for: around 25 months on ibrutinib. Sequencing was performed on PBMCs, taken after 24 months of ibrutinib treatment. The receptors come from a human donor with chronic lymphocytic leukemia.

This clone was seen only a few times. J is TRBJ2-2 and V is TRBV6-4; the match to TRBD1 covers 9 bases. Trimming took 0 bases from V and 5 from J; bases not matched to a gene: 4. Germline CDR1 MRHNA, CDR2 SNTAGT. The CDR3 is 16 amino acids. As DNA, the CDR3 is TGTGCCAGCAGTGACTCGGAACAGGGGGCGACCGGGGAGCTGTTTTTT. Residues: CASSDSEQGATGELFF.

V gene TRBV7-9 combines with J gene TRBJ2-7; 7 bases are a match to TRBD1. This CDR3 is 14 amino acids long. V lost 5 bases to trimming and J lost 5 bases; unmatched junction nucleotides: 9. Germline V gene lookup returns CDR1 SEHNR and CDR2 FQNEAQ (reference sequence). CDR3 protein: CASSVGDSRDEQYF. CDR3 sequence (DNA): TGTGCCAGCAGCGTCGGGGACAGTAGGGACGAGCAGTACTTC.

The chain joins TRBV11-3 to TRBJ1-1; the match to TRBD1 covers 8 bases. Germline-derived CDR1 and CDR2 are SGHNT and YENEEA. With V trimmed by 3 bases and J by 5 bases, 8 bases remained unmatched. The CDR3 spans 15 residues. The CDR3 sequence: CASSFETGGKTEAFF. The CDR3 nucleotides are TGTGCCAGCAGCTTCGAAACAGGGGGTAAGACTGAAGCTTTCTTT.

The rearrangement joins TRBV9 to TRBJ2-7; D possibly corresponds to TRBD1 (5 bases). V was cut by 2 bases and J by 8 bases, with 11 bases left in between. The V gene's germline CDR1 is SGDLS and CDR2 YYNGEE. This CDR3 region has 12 residues. DNA of the CDR3: TGTGCCAGCAGCGTGACACAGGAAAAGCAGTACTTC. The encoded protein is CASSVTQEKQYF.

The chain uses TRBV29-1 and TRBJ1-2; TRBD1 might be the D (5 bases). There are 11 residues in the CDR3. Germline V CDR1 and CDR2: SQVTM, ANQGSEA. The DNA of the CDR3 is TGCGTCGTAGGGAGGGGAGATGGCTACACCTTC. The encoded protein is CVVGRGDGYTF.

This clone turned up a few times. The V gene is TRBV12-5, the J gene TRBJ2-3, with D perhaps TRBD1 (6 bases). This CDR3 contains 15 residues. In germline, CDR1 is LGHNT, CDR2 FRNRAP. Trimming removed 7 bases from V and 0 bases from J, with 14 bases in between. The chain's CDR3 is CASAQQGGSTDTQYF. The CDR3 DNA reads as TGTGCTAGTGCCCAACAGGGCGGGAGCACAGATACGCAGTATTTT.

This chain joins TRBV7-9 and TRBJ1-2, with D unresolved. The CDR3 has 15 residues. Looked up from germline, CDR1 is SEHNR and CDR2 is FQNEAQ (reference sequence). V was pared by 3 bases and J by 3 bases, with 14 bases between. CDR3 nucleotides: TGTGCCAGCAGCTTCCGTAAACCTGAAGACTATGGCTACACCTTC. Protein sequence: CASSFRKPEDYGYTF. Variable domain in full (rest from reference TRBV7-9 and TRBJ1-2): DTGVSQNPRHKITKRGQNVTFRCDPISEHNRLYWYRQTLGQGPEFLTYFQNEAQLEKSRLLSDRFSAERPKGSFSTLEIQRTEQGDSAMYLCASSFRKPEDYGYTFGSGTRLTVV.

This clone has more than one count but fewer than ten. The V gene is TRBV2, the J gene TRBJ2-1, with 16 bases fitting TRBD2. V lost 5 bases and J lost 9; bases outside the gene matches: 4. CDR3 length: 15 residues. CDR1 and CDR2 (germline): SNHLY, FYNNEI. CDR3 sequence reads: CASSQGLAGGPEQFF. For the CDR3, the DNA is TGTGCCAGCAGTCAGGGACTAGCGGGGGGGCCTGAGCAGTTCTTC.

This chain links TRBV7-3 with TRBJ2-2; the match to TRBD1 covers 9 bases. The germline V gene encodes CDR1 SGHTA and CDR2 FQGTGA. This CDR3 has 14 residues. The ends lost 8 bases at V and 7 bases at J; junction bases unmatched: 8. CDR3 DNA: TGTGCCAGCCGGGGACAGGGAGAGGGCGGGGAGCTGTTTTTT. It specifies CASRGQGEGGELFF.

V is TRBV18 and J is TRBJ2-2; no clear D gene. The V gene's germline CDR1 is KGHSH and CDR2 LQKENI. The CDR3 loop spans 14 amino acids. V lost 3 bases and J 0 bases, leaving 5 bases between the germline ends. CDR3 nucleotides: TGTGCCAGCTCACCGGACGCGAACACCGGGGAGCTGTTTTTT. Translation gives CASSPDANTGELFF.

The genes are TRBV11-2 and TRBJ2-7; D is possibly TRBD1 (6 bases). Trimming shortened V by 4 bases and J by 4 bases, and 8 bases separated the two germline ends. CDR1 SGHAT and CDR2 FQNNGV come from the germline V gene. There are 12 residues in the CDR3. The DNA of the CDR3 is TGTGCCAGCAGCTCCACAGGGTACGAGCAGTACTTC. Its protein product is CASSSTGYEQYF.

This clone has more than one count but fewer than ten. The chain employs TRBV5-4 and TRBJ2-7, with D hard to call. V dropped 4 bases and J dropped 0 bases, with 17 bases sitting between them. The CDR3 loop spans 16 amino acids. Germline values: CDR1 SGHNT, CDR2 YYREEE (reference sequence). In nucleotides, the CDR3 is TGTGCCAGCAGCCCCGACCCCTCTACTCACTCCTACGAGCAGTACTTC. This translates into CASSPDPSTHSYEQYF.

The chain is built from TRBV15 and TRBJ2-5; possible D gene TRBD2, 5 bases. Germline CDR1 reads LNHNV; CDR2 reads YYDKDF (reference sequence). V gave up 1 base and J gave up 5 bases, with 17 bases separating them. CDR3 length equals 16 residues. The CDR3 DNA is TGTGCCACCAGCAGAGTTCGGGGTAGGAGCCAGGAGACCCAGTACTTC. Residues: CATSRVRGRSQETQYF.

The genes are TRBV7-3 and TRBJ2-1; 15 bases align to TRBD2. The CDR3 extends over 15 amino acids. The V and J ends lost 2 bases and 8 bases, in that order; junction bases with no gene match: 1. The germline V gene has CDR1 SGHTA and CDR2 FQGTGA. The CDR3 DNA follows: TGTGCCAGCAGCTTAGGGACTAGCGGGGGGTATGAGCAGTTCTTC. Its protein product is CASSLGTSGGYEQFF.

The V and J genes are TRBV7-6 and TRBJ2-7; D may be TRBD1 or TRBD2 (5 bases each). The germline V gene encodes CDR1 SGHVS and CDR2 FNYEAQ. V was clipped by 5 bases and J by 3 bases, with 14 bases between them. This CDR3 contains 14 residues. The CDR3 sequence: CASSPGTVGYEQYF. The CDR3 DNA is TGTGCCAGCAGCCCTGGGACGGTCGGCTACGAGCAGTACTTC. Complete variable domain (other parts from reference TRBV7-6 and TRBJ2-7): GAGVSQSPRYKVTKRGQDVALRCDPISGHVSLYWYRQALGQGPEFLTYFNYEAQQDKSGLPNDRFSAERPEGSISTLTIQRTEQRDSAMYRCASSPGTVGYEQYFGPGTRLTVT.

Ten or more counts support this clone. V and J are TRBV5-1 and TRBJ1-4; 8 nucleotides align to TRBD1. The CDR3 length is 14 residues. V shed 2 bases and J 8 bases; nucleotides not matched to a gene: 5. Germline V CDR1 and CDR2: SGHRS, YFSETQ. The CDR3 nucleotides are TGCGCCAGCAGCTTTGGGACAGGACCCGAAAAACTGTTTTTT. This gives the protein CASSFGTGPEKLFF. Based on the CDR3 plus reference TRBV5-1 and TRBJ1-4, the full variable domain is KAGVTQTPRYLIKTRGQQVTLSCSPISGHRSVSWYQQTPGQGLQFLFEYFSETQRNKGNFPGRFSGRQFSNSRSEMNVSTLELGDSALYLCASSFGTGPEKLFFGSGTQLSVL.

V gene TRBV10-3 combines with J gene TRBJ1-5; TRBD1 might be the D (5 bases). This CDR3 region has 14 residues. The germline CDR1 and CDR2 sequences are ENHRY and SYGVKD. V was pared by 0 bases and J by 7 bases, with 10 bases between. The CDR3 region has the DNA TGTGCCATCAGTGAGTCCCCAGGGCGACAGCCCCAGCATTTT. Encoded protein: CAISESPGRQPQHF.

The V and J genes are TRBV6-1 and TRBJ1-4; 7 bases are a match to TRBD1. Germline trimming cut 4 bases from V and 6 bases from J; bases unmatched to any gene: 5. The CDR3 totals 14 residues. Germline V lookup: CDR1 MNHNS, CDR2 SASEGT. The CDR3 coding sequence is TGTGCCAGCAGTGGCGACAGGGAGGATGAAAAACTGTTTTTT. The encoded protein is CASSGDREDEKLFF.

V usage is TRBV7-2 and J usage is TRBJ2-7; D unclear. CDR1 is SGHTA, CDR2 FQGNSA, per germline. Trimming took off 2 bases at V and 4 bases at J, with 6 bases between the two ends. The CDR3 contains 12 residues. The CDR3 nucleotides are TGTGCCAGCAGCTTATCCCCGTACGAGCAGTACTTC. Translated: CASSLSPYEQYF.

The sample holds many counts of this clone. The chain employs TRBV6-1 and TRBJ2-7; a weak D match, TRBD1 (5 bases). This CDR3 has 14 residues. CDR1 is MNHNS, CDR2 SASEGT, per germline. Trimming removed 2 bases at V and 4 bases at J, with 12 bases between. CDR3 region: CASSETGIPYEQYF. For the CDR3, the DNA is TGTGCCAGCAGTGAAACAGGTATTCCTTACGAGCAGTACTTC.

This clone was seen a few times. The chain joins TRBV1 to TRBJ1-5; the DNA was not compared with TRBD1, the D call given in the table. TRBV1 is described as a pseudogene. This CDR3 contains 13 residues. Here the CDR3 reads CTSSQGTDQPQHF. The CDR3 DNA reads TGCACCAGCAGCCAAGGTACAGATCAGCCCCAGCATTTT.

This clone was picked up a small number of times. The chain is built from TRBV28 and TRBJ1-1; D remains unclear. The CDR3 consists of 11 residues. The germline gives CDR1 MDHEN, CDR2 SYDVKM. V was shortened by 6 bases and J by 1 base, with 3 bases between the two germline ends. The CDR3: CASRKNTEAFF. CDR3 nucleotides: TGTGCCAGCAGAAAGAACACTGAAGCTTTCTTT.

This clone was counted a single time. The CDR3 bases are TGTGCCAGCAGCTTAGTCAGGGGGCGGGAGACCCAGTACTTC. Protein: CASSLVRGRETQYF. V and J are TRBV7-2 and TRBJ2-5, with 8 bases that match TRBD1. This CDR3 has 14 residues. Germline V gives CDR1 SGHTA, CDR2 FQGNSA. The V gene end was trimmed by 1 base and the J gene end by 5 bases; junction bases not matched to a gene: 3.

The chain carries TRBV10-1 and TRBJ2-2; TRBD2 might be the D (5 bases). The V end lost 6 bases, the J end lost 4 bases, and 12 bases lay between the germline ends. Germline CDR1 and CDR2: WNHNN and SYGVQD (reference sequence). This CDR3 region has 14 residues. In DNA form, the CDR3 reads TGCGCCAGCAGCGAGAGAGGGAGCACCGGGGAGCTGTTTTTT. The encoded protein is CASSERGSTGELFF.

This clone was detected a few times. The chain employs TRBV6-1 and TRBJ1-2; D possibly corresponds to TRBD1 (5 bases). Per the germline V gene, CDR1 is MNHNS and CDR2 is SASEGT. Trimming cost V 2 bases and J 2 bases, with 12 bases left between them. The CDR3 loop spans 15 amino acids. The CDR3 DNA sequence: TGTGCCAGCAGTGAAACCCCCAGGGCCAACTATGGCTACACCTTC. Encoded protein: CASSETPRANYGYTF.

The rearrangement joins TRBV7-2 to TRBJ2-2, with a weak D call TRBD1 (6 bases). Germline V lookup: CDR1 SGHTA, CDR2 FQGNSA. CDR3 length: 16 amino acids. With 4 bases removed from V and 1 base from J, the gap between germline ends came to 13 bases. In DNA form, the CDR3 reads TGTGCCAGCAGCTCCGACAGGATAATGAACACCGGGGAGCTGTTTTTT. Its translation is CASSSDRIMNTGELFF.

The chain has TRBV7-3 and TRBJ2-7, with D maybe TRBD1 (6 bases). The V gene's germline CDR1 is SGHTA and CDR2 FQGTGA. This CDR3 has 14 residues. Trimming stripped 6 bases from V and 3 bases from J, with 15 bases between. This chain's CDR3 is CASRSQPDSYEQYF. The DNA for the CDR3 is TGTGCCAGCAGATCCCAACCGGACAGCTACGAGCAGTACTTC.

The chain carries TRBV30 and TRBJ1-4; D perhaps matches TRBD1 (6 bases). Trimming left V 1 base short and J 7 bases short, with 10 bases between. The CDR3 totals 13 residues. From germline, CDR1 is GTSNPN and CDR2 SVGIG (reference sequence). The CDR3 here is CAWSERTAEKLFF. As DNA, the CDR3 is TGTGCCTGGAGTGAGAGGACAGCTGAAAAACTGTTTTTT.

In its sample, this clone was seen once. This chain links TRBV28 with TRBJ2-7; 7 nucleotides agree with TRBD1. V dropped 4 bases and J dropped 0; count of bases not matched to a gene: 3. The CDR3 is made up of 14 amino acids. Germline values: CDR1 MDHEN, CDR2 SYDVKM. The CDR3 nucleotides are TGTGCCAGCAGTTACAGGGGCCTCTCCTACGAGCAGTACTTC. It yields the protein CASSYRGLSYEQYF.